A single TCR beta chain is shown here with its context. This clonotype was detected ten times or more. Its antigen remains undetermined. Within one base of it there is no much larger clone, and no base qualities were kept. After removal of 5 bases from V and 5 bases from J, the junction retains 7 bases not matched to a gene. The cysteine opens and the phenylalanine closes a CDR3 of 14 amino acids. Only the CDR3 region is kept as DNA, spanning 42 bases read in frame from base 1. Stable Graves' hyperthyroidism was defined as the absence of progression to ophthalmopathy over 18 months of follow-up. The hyperthyroidism patients were between 18 and 65 years old and newly diagnosed, with a disease duration of less than 2 months. Patients with uncontrolled infections, other autoimmune diseases, pregnancy or lactation were excluded. Clinical symptoms, serum thyroxine and TRAb, thyroid ultrasound, and orbital computed tomography formed the basis for the diagnoses. PBMCs were separated from roughly 9.3 ml of fresh peripheral blood using Ficoll-Paque density gradient centrifugation. Total RNA was extracted with Trizol reagent, and quality was checked on an Agilent 2100 Bioanalyzer.

This record comes from a study of T cells in Graves' hyperthyroidism and ophthalmopathy (dated by TCRdb to about 2019). In the study overall: Peripheral blood samples were taken at the time of initial diagnosis, prior to any treatment. The 75 to 100 discovery patients were divided at random into training and test sets in a 7:3 ratio. The study also compared thyroid tissue and blood T-cell repertoires from a handful of Graves' hyperthyroidism patients. The paper reports TCR Vbeta CDR3 sequencing of more than 120 peripheral blood samples: approximately 41 ophthalmopathy, under 85 hyperthyroidism and about 17 progressor patients. Prospective prediction of ophthalmopathy was tested in an independent validation cohort of fewer than 20 hyperthyroidism patients and 15 to 17 patients who later progressed to ophthalmopathy. Following sampling, methimazole starting at 30 mg daily was given to hyperthyroidism patients, and high-dose intravenous methylprednisolone was given to ophthalmopathy patients. To identify distinguishing TCR V-J signatures, a discovery cohort of around 100 patients was used, comprising some 43 with Graves' ophthalmopathy and around 57 with stable Graves' hyperthyroidism. Findings and caveats that apply to the study as a whole: No statistical method was used to fix the sample size in advance, and group allocation was not hidden from the investigators. A 13 V-J signature model separated ophthalmopathy from stable hyperthyroidism, with about 88% sensitivity and roughly 82% specificity in cross-validation and 80%/75% in testing. Most expanded thyroid clonotypes (frequency above 0.001) were also detected in blood, suggesting blood repertoires may reflect thyroid immune responses. During validation, the model predicted progression to ophthalmopathy a median of approximately 7 months ahead of onset, with 70.59% sensitivity and around 72% specificity.

The TCR beta CDR3 regions were amplified from RNA transcripts. The TCR CDR3 was subjected to a first round of RT-PCR using the HTBI primer set and the Qiagen OneStep RT-PCR kit. The libraries were constructed in a second round of multiplex PCR and then size-selected and purified. The libraries were sequenced on an Illumina HiSeq2000 using paired-end 100 bp reads. Turning to the authors' computational methods: SOAPnuke was used to process the raw data, with reads discarded if the reads contained adapters or uncalled bases, had a mean Phred below 15, or lacked an exact constant-primer or identifier match. COPE v1.2.5 was used to merge high-quality paired reads, and clonotypes were defined as unique nucleotide sequences. Clonotypes were aligned to IMGT TRBV, TRBD and TRBJ reference segments using MiTCR v1.1. Only V-J combinations with frequency above 0.0001, covering about 99% of repertoires, were analysed. The TCS score was defined as the ratio of F50 (clonal expansion) to E x V (chaos), calculated using BLOSUM62-based TCRdist between CDR3 peptides within each V-J. Welch's t-statistics and random forest reduced 500 to 650 V-J features to about 13, which were used in a naive Bayes classifier (R e1071). TCRdb reworked the public reads: Q25 trimming with fastp, MiXCR clone assembly, productive beta chains retained. Each entry merges the rows of one CDR3 protein and shows their most common DNA and genes. None of the V and J calls come from the authors' own analysis; TCRdb made them. The sample data list a few hundred thousand distinct CDR3 sequences, and 15% to 20% of these were observed just once. Of the sample, 3.5% to 4% falls within the top ten clones.

The clonotype was recovered from a woman under 30 with Graves' hyperthyroidism. The sequence links TRBV12-3 or TRBV12-4 to TRBJ2-5, and 8 bases in between align with TRBD1. Sequencing used blood. This receptor has the CDR3 CASSLHRGSETQYF. The nucleotide sequence is TGTGCCAGCAGTCTCCACAGGGGGTCGGAGACCCAGTACTTC.